This entry describes one TCR beta chain. The antigen remains unidentified. With no exception, relapse followed autologous stem cell transplantation in all patients, and brentuximab vedotin exposure varied. CDR3 length: 15 residues. V was pared by 5 bases and J by 2 bases, with 14 bases between. Per germline, CDR1 SNHLY and CDR2 FYNNEI. The data belong to a study of PD-1 blockade in classical Hodgkin lymphoma. Study observations and caveats: According to reports, newly diagnosed patients had lower baseline TCR diversity than healthy donors, and relapsed/refractory patients had lower baseline TCR diversity still. CD4+ TCR diversity climbed significantly by C4D1, unlike CD8+ TCR diversity.

Assay: immunoSEQ multiplex PCR; the TCRdb copy retains only in-frame clones and omits some. This table has more than 90,000 clones, about four fifths appearing once. This receptor was taken from a human donor with classical Hodgkin lymphoma. The starting material was peripheral blood mononuclear cells (PBMCs), obtained before the second cycle of nivolumab. V usage is TRBV2 and J usage is TRBJ2-3; possible D gene TRBD1, 6 bases. The DNA of the CDR3 is TGTGCCAGCAGTAACAGGGAAGTGGACACAGATACGCAGTATTTT. Protein product: CASSNREVDTDTQYF.